A single TCR beta chain is shown here with its context. Antigen: not known. V lost 5 bases and J lost 2, with 9 bases in between. The CDR3 length is 13 residues. This entry is derived from a study of post-analysis software for immune sequencing data. Study outcomes and limitations: Higher frequency in patients than in controls was seen for about five TRBV segments, with TRBV5-6, TRBV5-1 and TRBV20-1 among them.

Each TCR beta cDNA library carried unique molecular identifiers. MiXCR, applied by TCRdb to the PCR reads, yields one record per CDR3 protein. The sample lists hundreds of thousands of distinct CDR3 sequences, roughly three fifths occurring once. The receptor was derived from a girl aged 2 to 9 with multiple sclerosis. Sequencing was carried out using blood. This chain joins TRBV12-3 or TRBV12-4 and TRBJ1-2; D remains ambiguous. The DNA of the CDR3 is TGTGCCAGCAGTCCGAGCCCCAACTATGGCTACACCTTC. The encoded protein is CASSPSPNYGYTF.